Listed below are T cell receptor beta chains from one sample, sequenced in a study of patients and donors after allogeneic stem cell transplantation. TCRdb recomputed calls from the RT-PCR reads with MiXCR, one row per CDR3 protein. The sample holds 920,000 or so distinct CDR3 sequences, about a sixth seen once. The sequenced sample consisted of blood, either unsorted or a sorted T cell fraction (not recorded which). These receptors were collected from a human donor who was either an allogeneic HSCT recipient or a stem cell or donor lymphocyte infusion donor (not recorded which). It is not recorded whose cells these are; they may come from a transplant donor. Each CDR3 is given with its conserved first and last residue. A D gene is named only where the DNA matches it firmly. A clone size is listed for some rows: how often the clone was seen (once, few, many), or a class if it is expanded.

CDR3 length	V gene	clone size	J gene	D gene	CDR3 protein	CDR3 DNA
13	TRBV20-1	few	TRBJ1-4	.	CSAVTESNEKLFF	TGCAGTGCTGTTACAGAATCTAATGAAAAACTGTTTTTT
17	TRBV7-8	.	TRBJ2-3	.	CASSLEGGVGPKDTQYF	TGTGCCAGCAGCTTAGAGGGCGGGGTAGGCCCCAAAGATACGCAGTATTTT
15	TRBV7-8	.	TRBJ1-1	TRBD1	CASSRPPGGRSVPFF	TGTGCCAGCAGCCGCCCCCCAGGGGGCCGCTCGGTCCCTTTCTTT
16	TRBV5-1	.	TRBJ1-1	TRBD1	CASSSTGGARNTEAFF	TGCGCCAGCAGCTCGACAGGGGGCGCGAGGAACACTGAAGCTTTCTTT
16	TRBV12-3/TRBV12-4	.	TRBJ2-7	.	CASTLPGGQRNYEQYF	TGTGCCAGCACGCTTCCTGGCGGACAGAGAAACTACGAGCAGTACTTC
15	TRBV3-1	many	TRBJ2-1	TRBD2	CASSLWTSGYNEQFF	TGTGCCAGCAGCCTCTGGACTAGCGGATACAATGAGCAGTTCTTC
14	TRBV20-1	.	TRBJ1-2	.	CSTNPNGLSYGYTF	TGCAGTACTAACCCTAATGGTTTGAGCTATGGCTACACCTTC
15	TRBV12-3/TRBV12-4	few	TRBJ2-7	.	CASSLAGLAAYEQYF	TGTGCCAGCAGTTTAGCGGGACTTGCCGCCTACGAGCAGTACTTC
14	TRBV4-1	few	TRBJ2-5	.	CASSLIAFAETQYF	TGCGCCAGCAGTTTAATAGCGTTCGCGGAGACCCAGTACTTC
16	TRBV25-1	once	TRBJ2-7	TRBD2	CASSETSGRSPYEQYF	TGTGCCAGCAGTGAAACTAGCGGGAGAAGCCCCTACGAGCAGTACTTC
18	TRBV6-5	.	TRBJ1-3	.	CASSYSIPRASSGNTIYF	TGTGCCAGCAGTTACTCGATTCCAAGGGCGAGCTCTGGAAACACCATATATTTT
14	TRBV9	few	TRBJ2-7	.	CASSSGDISYEQYF	TGTGCCAGCAGCTCAGGGGACATCTCCTACGAGCAGTACTTC
16	TRBV5-1	.	TRBJ1-6	.	CASSLAGRVGNSPLHF	TGCGCCAGCAGCTTGGCCGGTCGGGTTGGTAATTCACCCCTCCACTTT
16	TRBV12-3/TRBV12-4	.	TRBJ2-4	TRBD2	CASSLIAGGAKNIQYF	TGTGCCAGCAGTTTAATAGCGGGGGGAGCCAAAAACATTCAGTACTTC
13	TRBV12-3/TRBV12-4	few	TRBJ1-4	.	CATGGTLSEKLFF	TGTGCCACTGGGGGGACCCTGAGCGAAAAACTGTTTTTT
17	TRBV5-5	few	TRBJ2-6	.	CASIGQGISSGANVLTF	TGTGCCAGCATCGGACAAGGAATCTCTTCTGGGGCCAACGTCCTGACTTTC
17	TRBV18	.	TRBJ2-2	.	CASSPPWYEGHTGELFF	TGTGCCAGCTCACCACCGTGGTATGAGGGGCACACCGGGGAGCTGTTTTTT
14	TRBV20-1	.	TRBJ2-4	TRBD2	CSGLAGGNKNIQYF	TGCAGTGGATTGGCGGGAGGGAACAAAAACATTCAGTACTTC
19	TRBV5-1	.	TRBJ2-1	.	CASSYYPTGEWVGYNEQFF	TGCGCCAGCAGCTACTACCCCACGGGGGAGTGGGTTGGCTACAATGAGCAGTTCTTC
15	TRBV20-1	.	TRBJ2-7	TRBD1	CSAKSGTGDSYEQYF	TGCAGTGCTAAATCCGGGACAGGCGATTCCTACGAGCAGTACTTC
16	TRBV10-3	few	TRBJ2-5	.	CAISAASTRHQETQYF	TGTGCCATCAGTGCGGCCTCAACTAGACATCAAGAGACCCAGTACTTC
14	TRBV7-2	few	TRBJ1-2	TRBD1	CASSQDRGNYGYTF	TGTGCCAGCAGCCAGGACAGGGGGAACTATGGCTACACCTTC
13	TRBV6-1	.	TRBJ1-2	.	CATHLGYDYGYTF	TGTGCCACCCACCTAGGGTACGACTATGGCTACACCTTC
12	TRBV29-1	.	TRBJ1-1	.	CSVPRGHTEAFF	TGCAGCGTTCCGAGGGGTCACACTGAAGCTTTCTTT
14	TRBV7-2	.	TRBJ1-2	.	CASSRRQTLYGYTF	TGTGCCAGCAGCCGCAGACAGACCCTATATGGCTACACCTTC
15	TRBV21-1	.	TRBJ2-7	.	CASSKKTRKSYEQYF	TGTGCCAGCAGCAAAAAGACGCGGAAGTCCTACGAGCAGTACTTC
14	TRBV28	few	TRBJ2-1	TRBD2	CAISGGGKHNEQFF	TGTGCCATCAGTGGGGGGGGGAAACACAATGAGCAGTTCTTC
15	TRBV4-1	few	TRBJ1-5	.	CASSQDDSPGQPQHF	TGCGCCAGCAGCCAGGATGACAGCCCTGGTCAGCCCCAGCATTTT
13	TRBV24-1	few	TRBJ2-7	TRBD2	CATSDTSAEEQYF	TGTGCCACCAGTGATACTAGCGCAGAGGAGCAGTACTTC